This entry concerns a single TCR beta chain. Its antigen is unidentified. The data derive from a study of blood T cells in healthy people across ages. Study results and caveats: Possibly, changes in expanded clonotypes were confounded because donor CMV status was unknown.

With 3 bases removed from V and 2 bases from J, the gap between germline ends came to 13 bases. This CDR3 comprises 15 residues. In germline, CDR1 is SGDLS, CDR2 YYNGEE. A second roughly 6 to 12 cycle PCR used barcoded and J-beta primers. With 12 random nucleotides, a template-switch adaptor tagged each individual cDNA molecule. Sequencing recovered at least 2.5 million CDR3-containing paired-end reads from each sample. MiXCR was run by TCRdb on the 5' RACE reads, yielding one entry per CDR3 protein. The sample lists around 1.1 million distinct CDR3 sequences; roughly two fifths were seen once. The sequenced sample was blood. This chain connects TRBV9 to TRBJ2-3; D may be TRBD1 (6 bases). This receptor was obtained from a man younger than 30 in good health. CDR3 in amino acids: CASSARGQTTDTQYF. CDR3 bases: TGTGCCAGCAGCGCACGAGGACAGACCACAGATACGCAGTATTTT.